This T cell receptor beta chain was identified in a study of blood T cells in healthy people across ages. The CDR3 is 15 residues long. Trimming cost V 0 bases and J 4 bases; bases outside gene matches: 6. From germline, CDR1 is SQVTM and CDR2 ANQGSEA. Primed by a sample-barcoded 5' primer and a J-beta primer mix, a second PCR proceeded for about 6 to 11 cycles. TCRdb re-called the 5' RACE reads through MiXCR, storing one row per CDR3 protein. The sample includes 800,000 to 950,000 distinct CDR3 sequences, about 44% of them seen just once. Sequencing used blood. This clonotype was obtained from a man younger than 40 in good health. The rearrangement links TRBV29-1 to TRBJ2-3; 8 bases fit TRBD2. CDR3 bases: TGCAGCGTTGAAGATCTCGGGACTAGTCCAGATACGCAGTATTTT. Encoded protein: CSVEDLGTSPDTQYF.